This passage covers 29 T cell receptor beta chains from one sample sequenced in a study of cytomegalovirus exposure and HLA in healthy donors. Both 60 Vbeta primers and 13 Jbeta primers went into the PCR. The data were produced by immunoSEQ multiplex PCR, yet TCRdb's version contains in-frame clones alone and is incomplete. The table has 130,000 or so clones, 82% seen once. The sample was PBMCs. These receptors came from a woman between 50 and 59 years old in good health and CMV-seropositive.

The rearrangement uses TRBV15 and TRBJ2-5; D remains unclear. This CDR3 spans 14 amino acids. V lost 1 base, J lost 0 bases, and 6 bases lay in between. Per germline, CDR1 LNHNV and CDR2 YYDKDF (reference sequence). For the CDR3, the DNA is TGTGCCACCAGCAGAGGTCAGAACCAAGAGACCCAGTACTTC. Residues: CATSRGQNQETQYF.

The CDR3 loop is CASSLRGFSGLAGLDEQFF. The CDR3 coding sequence is TGTGCCAGCTCCCTTAGGGGGTTTTCGGGACTAGCGGGACTCGATGAGCAGTTCTTC. The chain uses TRBV5-5 and TRBJ2-1; 13 bases are a match to TRBD2. Germline-derived CDR1 and CDR2 are SGHKS and YYEKEE (reference sequence). The CDR3 totals 19 residues. Trimming took 7 bases from V and 8 from J; bases not matched to a gene: 21.

This chain joins TRBV13 and TRBJ2-3, with D perhaps TRBD2 (6 bases). The germline CDR1 and CDR2 sequences are PRHDT and FYEKMQ (reference sequence). Trimming shortened V by 5 bases and J by 6 bases, and 12 bases separated the two germline ends. This CDR3 contains 13 residues. The CDR3 loop is CASSPRLGDTQYF. DNA for the CDR3: TGTGCCAGCAGCCCCAGACTAGGGGATACGCAGTATTTT.

This chain connects TRBV18 to TRBJ2-7; 8 bases match TRBD1. Per germline, CDR1 KGHSH and CDR2 LQKENI. Trimming took 0 bases from V and 2 from J; bases not matched to a gene: 6. This CDR3 spans 16 amino acids. The CDR3: CASSPPGRGLTYEQYF. The CDR3 nucleotides are TGTGCCAGCTCACCACCCGGCAGGGGGCTTACCTACGAGCAGTACTTC.

The chain links TRBV18 to TRBJ1-6; 9 bases are shared with TRBD1. CDR3 length: 16 amino acids. Trimming cost V 2 bases and J 4 bases; bases outside gene matches: 3. Germline V CDR1 and CDR2: KGHSH, LQKENI. Here the CDR3 reads CASSPWTGEYNSPLHF. CDR3 sequence (DNA): TGTGCCAGCTCACCATGGACAGGGGAATATAATTCACCCCTCCACTTT.

The chain uses TRBV28 and TRBJ2-7; 8 bases match TRBD2. The V segment lost 1 base and the J segment 5 bases; nucleotides outside the gene matches: 7. Germline V gene lookup returns CDR1 MDHEN and CDR2 SYDVKM. This CDR3 is built from 15 residues. The CDR3 sequence is CASSLFLAGINEQYF. The CDR3 DNA sequence: TGTGCCAGCAGTTTATTTTTAGCGGGGATCAACGAGCAGTACTTC.

This rearrangement joins TRBV23-1 to TRBJ2-7; D unresolved. TRBV23-1 is reported as an ORF; its role is uncertain. The V end lost 0 bases, the J end lost 5 bases, and 20 bases lay between the germline ends. CDR3 size: 17 residues. The CDR3 loop is CASSQSNRCLQAHEQYF. CDR3 DNA sequence: TGCGCCAGCAGTCAATCGAACCGTTGCCTTCAAGCCCACGAGCAGTACTTC.

The gene calls are TRBV7-9 and TRBJ2-7, with 10 bases identical to TRBD1. The CDR3 is 19 residues long. The germline gives CDR1 SEHNR, CDR2 FQNEAQ (reference sequence). V lost 1 base and J lost 2; bases outside the gene matches: 14. The CDR3 DNA sequence: TGTGCCAGCAGCTTAGGATCGACAGGGGGCCACACTACTCCCTACGAGCAGTACTTC. Translated: CASSLGSTGGHTTPYEQYF.

In its sample, this clone was seen once. The J gene is TRBJ2-7, the V gene TRBV28; D might be TRBD2 (6 bases). Germline CDR1 is MDHEN and CDR2 is SYDVKM. The CDR3 totals 14 residues. V lost 2 bases and J lost 6, with 14 bases in between. The CDR3 DNA reads as TGTGCCAGCAGTTTAGGGGGGAGAGGGAGCGAGCAGTACTTC. It codes for CASSLGGRGSEQYF.

The rearrangement joins TRBV7-2 to TRBJ2-7; 9 positions agree with TRBD2. V gave up 1 base and J gave up 1 base; unmatched junction bases: 8. The CDR3 spans 17 residues. CDR1 is SGHTA, CDR2 FQGNSA, per germline. DNA of the CDR3: TGTGCCAGCAGCTTAGTTTTTCAAGCGGGGGGATCCTACGAGCAGTACTTC. This translates into CASSLVFQAGGSYEQYF. The full variable domain, with the rest looked up from reference TRBV7-2 and TRBJ2-7, is GAGVSQSPSNKVTEKGKDVELRCDPISGHTALYWYRQSLGQGLEFLIYFQGNSAPDKSGLPSDRFSAERTGGSVSTLTIQRTQQEDSAVYLCASSLVFQAGGSYEQYFGPGTRLTVT.

This rearrangement joins TRBV11-2 to TRBJ2-3, with a tentative D call TRBD2 (6 bases). CDR1 is SGHAT and CDR2 is FQNNGV in the germline V gene. The germline V and J ends were trimmed by 3 bases and 2 bases, with 9 bases remaining between them. This CDR3 contains 14 residues. The CDR3 sequence: CASSLLALTDTQYF. CDR3 nucleotide sequence: TGTGCCAGCAGCTTGCTAGCGCTCACAGATACGCAGTATTTT.

The rearrangement joins TRBV7-2 to TRBJ2-1; 7 nucleotides match TRBD1. The CDR3 is 15 residues long. CDR1 and CDR2 (germline): SGHTA, FQGNSA. V trimming: 9 bases; J trimming: 4 bases; junction bases outside the gene matches: 12. CDR3 nucleotides: TGTGCCAGTTTGTCCGGGACAGCGCATTACAATGAGCAGTTCTTC. It specifies CASLSGTAHYNEQFF.

V is TRBV28 and J is TRBJ2-7; TRBD1 aligns across 7 bases. Germline CDR1 is MDHEN and CDR2 is SYDVKM. CDR3 size: 15 residues. V trimming: 5 bases; J trimming: 3 bases; junction bases outside the gene matches: 10. This CDR3 is CASSHPATGFYEQYF. CDR3 bases: TGTGCCAGCAGTCACCCCGCGACAGGGTTCTACGAGCAGTACTTC.

V usage is TRBV7-8 and J usage is TRBJ2-5, with 9 bases that match TRBD1. Germline V lookup: CDR1 SGHVS, CDR2 FQNEAQ. V trimming: 5 bases; J trimming: 4 bases; junction bases outside the gene matches: 8. The CDR3 is made up of 15 amino acids. CDR3 sequence reads: CASSGGTGTLETQYF. CDR3 nucleotide sequence: TGTGCCAGCAGCGGAGGGACAGGGACTTTAGAGACCCAGTACTTC.

The chain has TRBV6-1 and TRBJ2-6; the D is unclear. This CDR3 region has 16 residues. CDR1 MNHNS and CDR2 SASEGT come from the germline V gene. Between the trimmed V and J ends, which lost 1 base and 0 bases, there was a span of 7 bases. The CDR3 DNA reads TGTGCCAGCAGTGAAGACAGAAGCTCTGGGGCCAACGTCCTGACTTTC. Translation gives CASSEDRSSGANVLTF.

V and J are TRBV6-1 and TRBJ1-2; TRBD1 is a possible D gene (5 bases). CDR1 MNHNS and CDR2 SASEGT come from the germline V gene. Trimming took 2 bases from V and 1 from J, leaving 8 bases between them. The CDR3 is 14 amino acids. The DNA of the CDR3 is TGTGCCAGCAGTGAAAAGGGACTTAACTATGGCTACACCTTC. This codes for CASSEKGLNYGYTF.

To note about this clone: At the DNA level, this CDR3 is encoded by other sequences in the same sample as well. This chain joins TRBV6-5 and TRBJ1-2; D is ambiguous. The germline V gene encodes CDR1 MNHEY and CDR2 SVGAGI. The CDR3 has 11 residues. V was cut by 3 bases and J by 7 bases, with 6 bases left in between. The CDR3 nucleotides are TGTGCCAGCAGTTATCGGGGTGGCTACACCTTC. Translating gives CASSYRGGYTF.

The rearrangement links TRBV28 to TRBJ1-5, with D possibly TRBD1 on 5 matching bases. Germline V gene lookup returns CDR1 MDHEN and CDR2 SYDVKM. V gave up 2 bases and J gave up 7 bases, with 9 bases separating them. The CDR3 has 13 amino acids. CDR3 nucleotide sequence: TGTGCCAGCAGTTTAGCAGGGAACCAGCCCCAGCATTTT. It codes for CASSLAGNQPQHF.

The V call is TRBV18, the J call TRBJ1-1; 8 bases align to TRBD1. In germline, CDR1 is KGHSH, CDR2 LQKENI. J lost 3 bases, V lost 6 bases, and 12 bases had no gene match. The CDR3 covers 16 residues. The DNA of the CDR3 is TGTGCCAGCTCCATGACAGGGGCGCCCCAGGACACTGAAGCTTTCTTT. It specifies CASSMTGAPQDTEAFF.

The rearrangement links TRBV7-2 to TRBJ2-1; 8 bases line up with TRBD2. Germline CDR1 is SGHTA and CDR2 is FQGNSA. The trim removed 0 bases at V and 13 bases at J, leaving 23 bases unmatched. This CDR3 region has 19 residues. For the CDR3, the DNA is TGTGCCAGCAGCTTAGCCGGGGCCGTAGCGACTAGCGAGAGACATAGTCAGTTCTTC. It is translated as CASSLAGAVATSERHSQFF.

The genes are TRBV19 and TRBJ2-5; perhaps TRBD1 as D (5 bases). The V gene lost 3 bases and the J gene lost 2 bases, with 10 bases spanning the gap. Germline V lookup: CDR1 LNHDA, CDR2 SQIVND (reference sequence). There are 14 residues in the CDR3. This CDR3 reads CASSILDRQETQYF. The CDR3 DNA sequence: TGTGCCAGTAGTATCCTAGACAGACAAGAGACCCAGTACTTC.

The chain has TRBV27 and TRBJ2-1; 7 nucleotides agree with TRBD1. This CDR3 has 19 amino acids. Trimming at V came to 0 bases and at J to 0 bases, leaving 11 bases not matched to a gene. CDR1 is MNHEY and CDR2 is SMNVEV in the germline V gene (reference sequence). This CDR3 reads CASSLSRGQGRGSYNEQFF. The CDR3, as DNA: TGTGCCAGCAGTTTATCGAGGGGGCAGGGGCGAGGCTCCTACAATGAGCAGTTCTTC.

The V gene is TRBV7-8, the J gene TRBJ2-1; a possible D gene is TRBD2 (6 bases). The CDR3 contains 15 residues. The germline gives CDR1 SGHVS, CDR2 FQNEAQ. V was shortened by 7 bases and J by 6 bases, with 19 bases between the two germline ends. CDR3: CASIHMGGAINEQFF. In DNA, the CDR3 is TGTGCCAGCATCCATATGGGCGGGGCGATCAATGAGCAGTTCTTC. Full variable domain (outside the CDR3, taken from reference TRBV7-8 and TRBJ2-1): GAGVSQSPRYKVAKRGQDVALRCDPISGHVSLFWYQQALGQGPEFLTYFQNEAQLDKSGLPSDRFFAERPEGSVSTLKIQRTQQEDSAVYLCASIHMGGAINEQFFGPGTRLTVL.

Turning to this clone: One junction end does not reproduce the germline sequence, and a read error may be involved. The DNA of the CDR3 is TGTGCCTGGAAAAAGGGCCTCTCTAGCTCCTACAATGAGCAGCTCTTC. This gives the protein CAWKKGLSSSYNEQLF. The chain recombines TRBV30 with TRBJ2-1; a weak D match, TRBD2 (5 bases). The CDR3 length is 16 residues. Looked up from germline, CDR1 is GTSNPN and CDR2 is SVGIG (reference sequence). The whole variable domain, remainder taken from reference TRBV30 and TRBJ2-1, is SQTIHQWPATLVQPVGSPLSLECTVEGTSNPNLYWYRQAAGRGLQLLFYSVGIGQISSEVPQNLSASRPQDRQFILSSKKLLLSDSGFYLCAWKKGLSSSYNEQLFGPGTRLTVL.

The rearrangement joins TRBV4-1 to TRBJ2-7, with 9 bases aligning to TRBD1. From germline, CDR1 is MGHRA and CDR2 YSYEKL. This CDR3 has 17 amino acids. Trimming took 4 bases from V and 2 from J; bases not matched to a gene: 12. CDR3 loop: CASSPQKGTGSPYEQYF. The CDR3 region has the DNA TGCGCCAGCAGCCCCCAGAAAGGGACAGGGTCCCCCTACGAGCAGTACTTC.

The CDR3 DNA is TGTGCCAGCACCCCGGAGCCGAGCTCCTACAATGAGCAGTTCTTC. Its protein is CASTPEPSSYNEQFF. The V call is TRBV28, the J call TRBJ2-1, with D uncertain. This CDR3 has 15 residues. Trimming cost V 7 bases and J 0 bases, with 13 bases left between them. Germline V gene lookup returns CDR1 MDHEN and CDR2 SYDVKM.

The rearrangement joins TRBV30 to TRBJ1-2; 7 bases agree with TRBD1. Trimming cost V 0 bases and J 4 bases; bases outside gene matches: 8. The CDR3 has 15 residues. Germline V gene data show CDR1 as GTSNPN and CDR2 as SVGIG (reference sequence). CDR3 protein: CAWSVLRTGGYGYTF. CDR3 sequence (DNA): TGTGCCTGGAGTGTCTTGCGGACAGGTGGCTATGGCTACACCTTC.

V is TRBV15 and J is TRBJ1-3; 7 bases fit TRBD1. The CDR3 sequence is 15 residues long. The trim removed 1 base at V and 3 bases at J, leaving 3 bases unmatched. In germline, CDR1 is LNHNV, CDR2 YYDKDF (reference sequence). CDR3 nucleotide sequence: TGTGCCACCAGCAGAGCAGGGGGAGGTGGAAACACCATATATTTT. Protein sequence: CATSRAGGGGNTIYF.

This clone was recorded a few times. The gene calls are TRBV30 and TRBJ1-3, with 7 nucleotides matching TRBD1. V dropped 7 bases and J dropped 4; count of bases not matched to a gene: 7. The CDR3 extends over 13 amino acids. Germline CDR1 reads GTSNPN; CDR2 reads SVGIG (reference sequence). This CDR3 is CASTGVSGNTIYF. The CDR3 coding sequence is TGTGCCTCAACAGGGGTGTCGGGAAACACCATATATTTT.